This TCR beta chain was sequenced in a study of CD8 T cells in Susac syndrome. Notes on the study in general: The authors acknowledged that their TCR sequencing and HLA analysis involved a relatively small number of individuals.

When the RNA was reverse transcribed, random hexamers were used with an input of about 0.5 to 1 ug. The authors amplified TCR beta CDR3 across 54 Vbeta and 13 Jbeta using immunoSEQ multiplex PCR. One entry per CDR3 protein results from TCRdb running MiXCR on the immunoSEQ multiplex PCR reads. The sample lists about 180,000 distinct CDR3 sequences; about 96% were seen once. The CDR3 has 15 amino acids. Germline assignment: CDR1 LGHNA and CDR2 YNFKEQ. Losses at the gene ends were 4 bases for V and 4 bases for J; bases not matched to a gene: 5. This clonotype appeared a single time. Its target is unknown.

The receptor was derived from a human donor with Susac syndrome. This chain uses TRBV4-2 with TRBJ2-1; 9 nucleotides match TRBD2. The sample comprised CD4+ T cells from PBMCs. In DNA, the CDR3 is TGTGCCAGCAGCCGACCTAGCGGGGCTTACAATGAGCAGTTCTTC. Its translation is CASSRPSGAYNEQFF.